The clone carrying this T cell receptor beta chain has just a few counts. Its specificity is unknown. The sample originates from a study of regulatory T cells in long-lasting Graves disease. Study as a whole: The study counted Graves' disease as persistent given over 5 years of antithyroid drugs and positive TSH receptor antibodies. Regarding the study as a whole: Patients with persistent disease showed a bias toward TRBV28, TRBJ1-2 and TRBJ2-5.

In building TCR beta libraries, iRepertoire HTBI primers were used together with Arm-PCR of CDR3 regions. TCRdb reprocessed the multiplex PCR reads via MiXCR and lists one record per CDR3 protein. The data hold some 440,000 distinct CDR3 sequences, with about 20% observed a single time. The CDR3 is 14 amino acids. V lost 6 bases and J lost 3, with 15 bases in between. Germline V lookup: CDR1 SNHLY, CDR2 FYNNEI. Time point denoted: persistent/refractory GD, antithyroid drugs over 5 years with positive TRAb. After RNA was extracted from PBMCs, the TCR library was made from it. Patients met American Thyroid Association criteria for Graves' disease.

Source: peripheral blood mononuclear cells (PBMCs), taken when the disease was refractory, from a patient treated with antithyroid drugs. The chain links TRBV2 to TRBJ2-7, with D perhaps assigned TRBD1 or TRBD2 (5 bases each). The receptor comes from a female donor with Graves disease. As DNA, the CDR3 is TGTGCCAGCAGGGAGACGGGACCGGACTACGAGCAGTACTTC. This sequence encodes CASRETGPDYEQYF.